Given below is one T cell receptor (beta chain) in context. Its specificity is not known. Possible read error: a much larger clone is one base away. The sample is drawn from a study of cytomegalovirus exposure and HLA in healthy donors. General study points: Altogether, 150 or so TCR beta chains were recorded as cytomegalovirus-associated. Subsequent analysis showed first-cohort TCR clusters tending to co-occur in some 120 validation repertoires.

Here immunoSEQ multiplex PCR was the method, and the copy in TCRdb shows in-frame clones only, minus some. The sample lists fewer than 130,000 clones, 88% occurring once. The receptor comes from a woman aged 30 to 39 in good health and CMV-seropositive. Sequencing was done on a sample of PBMCs.

The CDR3 is CASSFSGSSYNEQFF. CDR3 bases: TGTGCCAGCAGCTTTAGCGGGAGCTCCTACAATGAGCAGTTCTTC. V is TRBV7-2 and J is TRBJ2-1; the match to TRBD2 covers 9 bases. The V gene end was trimmed by 3 bases and the J gene end by 0 bases; junction bases not matched to a gene: 0. This CDR3 is 15 amino acids long. Germline CDR1 SGHTA, CDR2 FQGNSA.